Listed below are T cell receptor beta chains from one sample, sequenced in a study of vaccination and CD4 T cells after COVID-19. TCRdb reprocessed the PCR reads via MiXCR and lists one record per CDR3 protein. This sample has about 13,000 distinct CDR3 sequences, with 60% to 80% found just once. Antigen specificity for these receptors is unknown. The specimen was CD4+ T cells from blood, cultured in vitro, collected after SARS-CoV-2 vaccination. The receptor set was obtained from a human donor who received a COVID-19 vaccine. The CDR3 runs from the conserved cysteine through the conserved F or W. Fields, in order: D gene, V gene, J gene, clone size, CDR3 DNA, CDR3 protein. D genes are given only for firm matches. The listing skips clone size in some rows; elsewhere it reads once, few, many or a size class.

TRBD1	TRBV6-5	TRBJ2-7	-	TGTGCCAGCAGTTATTTCGGGACAGGAAGCTCCTACGAGCAGTACTTC	CASSYFGTGSSYEQYF
-	TRBV12-3/TRBV12-4	TRBJ1-6	medium-sized	TGTGCCAGCAGTCGAACCGGGACCGCGAGCTCCTATAATTCACCCCTCCACTTT	CASSRTGTASSYNSPLHF
-	TRBV30	TRBJ1-3	-	TGTGCCTGCCTGGATATCGGGGGCGGAAACACCATATATTTT	CACLDIGGGNTIYF
TRBD2	TRBV28	TRBJ2-2	-	TGTGCCAGCAGTCCCAGCGGGGGGGCTTCCGGGGAGCTGTTTTTT	CASSPSGGASGELFF
TRBD1	TRBV24-1	TRBJ1-5	few	TGTGCCACCAGTGAATCGGACAGGGAGGGCGATCAGCCCCAGCATTTT	CATSESDREGDQPQHF
-	TRBV20-1	TRBJ1-1	large	TGCAGTGCTAGGGACGGGAGCAGGGACACTGAAGCTTTCTTT	CSARDGSRDTEAFF
-	TRBV6-5	TRBJ2-5	few	TGTGCCAGCAGTTCCGGCACAGAAGAGACCCAGTACTTC	CASSSGTEETQYF
-	TRBV7-2	TRBJ1-4	-	TGTGCCAGCAGCCCGAGATCGGGGGCTGGGGAAAAACTGTTTTTT	CASSPRSGAGEKLFF
TRBD2	TRBV27	TRBJ2-7	-	TGTGCCAGCGTTGGGACTACACCCTACGAGCAGTACTTC	CASVGTTPYEQYF
-	TRBV12-3/TRBV12-4	TRBJ2-1	-	TGTGCCAGCAAGAGCAGGGACTACAATGAGCAGTTCTTC	CASKSRDYNEQFF
-	TRBV19	TRBJ1-6	-	TGTGCCAGGGGACATGTAACGCTCAGACATAATTCACCCCTCCACTTT	CARGHVTLRHNSPLHF
TRBD1	TRBV28	TRBJ1-4	-	TGTGCCAGCAGTCCATGGGACAGATCAACTAATGAAAAACTGTTTTTT	CASSPWDRSTNEKLFF
-	TRBV10-3	TRBJ2-3	-	TGTGCCATCAGTGTGACGGGGAACACAGATACGCAGTATTTT	CAISVTGNTDTQYF
-	TRBV23-1	TRBJ1-2	few	TGCGCCAGCAGTCAGTTGTTGTTGATAGGATTATGGGCCCATAGTTATGGCTACACCTTC	CASSQLLLIGLWAHSYGYTF
TRBD2	TRBV7-6	TRBJ2-3	-	TGTGCCAGCAGCGTCGGACTAGCGGGGGGAGGAGATACGCAGTATTTT	CASSVGLAGGGDTQYF
-	TRBV20-1	TRBJ2-1	-	TGCAGTGCCGTCCCGGGACGACCTCAGTTGAATGAGCAGTTCTTC	CSAVPGRPQLNEQFF
-	TRBV19	TRBJ1-2	once	TGTGCCAGTAGTATAGAGTGGGGGAATAACTATGGCTACACCTTC	CASSIEWGNNYGYTF
TRBD2	TRBV6-1	TRBJ2-5	-	TGTGCCAGCAGTGCCGGGACTAGTGTGGAGACCCAGTACTTC	CASSAGTSVETQYF
-	TRBV5-4	TRBJ2-2	few	TGTGCCAGCAGCTTGACTAGGGGGGGGAACACCGGGGAGCTGTTTTTT	CASSLTRGGNTGELFF
-	TRBV20-1	TRBJ1-3	few	TGCAGTGCTAGAGAAAGTCTTACCGTCTCTGGAAACACCATATATTTT	CSARESLTVSGNTIYF
-	TRBV2	TRBJ2-7	-	TGTGCCAGCCAGGGTTGGGACGACTACGAGCAGTACTTC	CASQGWDDYEQYF
TRBD1	TRBV5-1	TRBJ1-2	-	TGCGCCAGCAGCTCGGGGACAGGCCGGGGCTATGGCTACACCTTC	CASSSGTGRGYGYTF